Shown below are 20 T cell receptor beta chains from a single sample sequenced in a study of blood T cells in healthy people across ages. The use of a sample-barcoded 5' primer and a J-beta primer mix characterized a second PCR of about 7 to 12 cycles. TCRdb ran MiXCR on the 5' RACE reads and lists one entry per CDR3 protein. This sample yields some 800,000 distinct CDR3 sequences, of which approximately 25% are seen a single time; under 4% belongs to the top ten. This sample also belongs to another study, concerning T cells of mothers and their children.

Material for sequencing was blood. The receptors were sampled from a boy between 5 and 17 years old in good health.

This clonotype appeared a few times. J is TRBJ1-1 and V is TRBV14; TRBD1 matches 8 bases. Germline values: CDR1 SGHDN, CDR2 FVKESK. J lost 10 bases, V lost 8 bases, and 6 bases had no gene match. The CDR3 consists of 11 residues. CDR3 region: CASATDRGAFF. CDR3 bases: TGTGCCAGCGCGACAGACAGGGGAGCTTTCTTT.

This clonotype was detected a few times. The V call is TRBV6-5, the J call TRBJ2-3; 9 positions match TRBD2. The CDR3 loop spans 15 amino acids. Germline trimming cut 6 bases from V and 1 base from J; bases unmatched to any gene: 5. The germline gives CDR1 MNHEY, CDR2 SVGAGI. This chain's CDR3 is CASRDSGRRTDTQYF. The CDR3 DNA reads TGTGCCAGCAGGGATAGCGGGAGACGCACAGATACGCAGTATTTT.

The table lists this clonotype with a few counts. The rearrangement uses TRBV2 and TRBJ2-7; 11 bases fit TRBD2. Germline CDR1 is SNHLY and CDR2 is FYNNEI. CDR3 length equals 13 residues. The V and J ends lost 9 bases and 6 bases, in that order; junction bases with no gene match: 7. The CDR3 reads CASKLAGVTEQYF. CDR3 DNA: TGTGCCAGTAAACTAGCGGGAGTAACCGAGCAGTACTTC.

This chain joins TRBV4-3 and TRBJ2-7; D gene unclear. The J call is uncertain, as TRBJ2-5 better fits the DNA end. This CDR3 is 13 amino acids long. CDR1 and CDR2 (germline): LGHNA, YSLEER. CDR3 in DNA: TGCGCCAGCAGCCAAGAAGGGTCGGAGACCCAGTACTTC. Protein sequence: CASSQEGSETQYF.

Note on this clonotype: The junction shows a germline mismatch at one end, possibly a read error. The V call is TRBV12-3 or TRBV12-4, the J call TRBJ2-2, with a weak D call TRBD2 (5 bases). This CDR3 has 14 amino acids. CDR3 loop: CASRSNPDTGELLF. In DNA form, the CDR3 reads TGTGCCAGCAGATCCAACCCAGACACCGGGGAGCTGCTTTTT.

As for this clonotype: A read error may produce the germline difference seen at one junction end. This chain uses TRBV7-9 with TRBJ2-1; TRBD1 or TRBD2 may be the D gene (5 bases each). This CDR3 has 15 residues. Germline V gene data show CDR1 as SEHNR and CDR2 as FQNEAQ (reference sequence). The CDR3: CASSYLTGPYNKQFF. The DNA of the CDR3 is TGTGCCAGCAGCTATCTCACGGGGCCCTACAATAAGCAGTTCTTC.

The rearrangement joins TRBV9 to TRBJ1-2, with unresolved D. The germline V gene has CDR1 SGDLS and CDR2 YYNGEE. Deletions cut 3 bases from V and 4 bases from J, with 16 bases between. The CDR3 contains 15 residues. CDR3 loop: CASSATTPTGYGYTF. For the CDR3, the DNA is TGTGCCAGCAGCGCAACTACTCCCACCGGCTATGGCTACACCTTC.

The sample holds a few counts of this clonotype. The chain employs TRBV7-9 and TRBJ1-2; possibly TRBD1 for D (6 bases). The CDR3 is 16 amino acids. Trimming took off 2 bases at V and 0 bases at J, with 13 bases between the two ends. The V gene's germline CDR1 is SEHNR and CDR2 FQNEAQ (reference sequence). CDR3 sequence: CASSLLSGEPNYGYTF. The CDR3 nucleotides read TGTGCCAGCAGCTTACTCTCAGGGGAGCCTAACTATGGCTACACCTTC.

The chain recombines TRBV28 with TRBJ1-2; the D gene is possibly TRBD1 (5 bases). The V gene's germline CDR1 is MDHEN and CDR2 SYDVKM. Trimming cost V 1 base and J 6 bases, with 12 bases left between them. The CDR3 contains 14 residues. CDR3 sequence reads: CASSLSGTGHGYTF. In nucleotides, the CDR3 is TGTGCCAGCAGTTTATCGGGTACAGGCCATGGCTACACCTTC.

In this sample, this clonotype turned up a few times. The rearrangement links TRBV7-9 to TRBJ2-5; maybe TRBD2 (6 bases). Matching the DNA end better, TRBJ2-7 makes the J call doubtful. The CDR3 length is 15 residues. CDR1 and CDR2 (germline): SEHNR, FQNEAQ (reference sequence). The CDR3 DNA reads TGTGCCAGCACCCTAGAACGGGCCCCCGGGGGCGAGCAGTACTTC. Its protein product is CASTLERAPGGEQYF.

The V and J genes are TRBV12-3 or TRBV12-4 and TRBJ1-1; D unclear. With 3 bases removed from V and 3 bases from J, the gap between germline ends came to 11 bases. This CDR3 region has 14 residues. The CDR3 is CASSFGGKDTEAFF. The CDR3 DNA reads TGTGCCAGCAGTTTCGGAGGGAAGGACACTGAAGCTTTCTTT.

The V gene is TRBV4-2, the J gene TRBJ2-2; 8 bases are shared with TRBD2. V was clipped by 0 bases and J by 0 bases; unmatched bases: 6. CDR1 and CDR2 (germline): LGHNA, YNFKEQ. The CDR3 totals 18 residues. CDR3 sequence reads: CASSQEGLESSNTGELFF. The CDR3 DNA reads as TGTGCCAGCAGCCAAGAGGGACTAGAATCATCGAACACCGGGGAGCTGTTTTTT.

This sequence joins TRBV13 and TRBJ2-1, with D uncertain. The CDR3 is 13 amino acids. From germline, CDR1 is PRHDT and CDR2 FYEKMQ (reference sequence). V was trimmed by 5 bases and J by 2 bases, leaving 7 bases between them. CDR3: CASSRTPYNEQFF. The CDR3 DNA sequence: TGTGCCAGCAGCCGAACCCCCTACAATGAGCAGTTCTTC.

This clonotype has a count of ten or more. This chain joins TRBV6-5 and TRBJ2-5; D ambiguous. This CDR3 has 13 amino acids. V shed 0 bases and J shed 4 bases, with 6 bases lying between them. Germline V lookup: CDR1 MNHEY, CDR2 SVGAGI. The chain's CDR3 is CASSYSWGETQYF. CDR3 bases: TGTGCCAGCAGTTACTCATGGGGAGAGACCCAGTACTTC.

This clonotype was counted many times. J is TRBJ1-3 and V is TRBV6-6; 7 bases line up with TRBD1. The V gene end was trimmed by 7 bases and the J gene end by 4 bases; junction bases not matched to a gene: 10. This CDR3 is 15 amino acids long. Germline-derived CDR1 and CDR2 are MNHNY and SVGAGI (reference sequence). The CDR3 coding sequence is TGTGCCAGCACGGTAACACAGGGGAACGGAAACACCATATATTTT. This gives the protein CASTVTQGNGNTIYF.

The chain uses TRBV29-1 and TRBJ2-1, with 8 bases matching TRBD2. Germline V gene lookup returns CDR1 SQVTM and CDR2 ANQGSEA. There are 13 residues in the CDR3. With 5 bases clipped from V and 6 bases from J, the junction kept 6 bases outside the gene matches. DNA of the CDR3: TGCAGCGTTATAGCGGGAACGGGCAATGAGCAGTTCTTC. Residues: CSVIAGTGNEQFF.

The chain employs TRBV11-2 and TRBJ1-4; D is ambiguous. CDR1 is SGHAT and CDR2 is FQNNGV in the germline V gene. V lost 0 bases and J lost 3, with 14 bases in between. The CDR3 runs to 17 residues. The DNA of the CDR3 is TGTGCCAGCAGCTTAGATATGCGGAGGGTAGCTAATGAAAAACTGTTTTTT. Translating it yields CASSLDMRRVANEKLFF. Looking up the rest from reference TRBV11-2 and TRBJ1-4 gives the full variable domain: EAGVAQSPRYKIIEKRQSVAFWCNPISGHATLYWYQQILGQGPKLLIQFQNNGVVDDSQLPKDRFSAERLKGVDSTLKIQPAKLEDSAVYLCASSLDMRRVANEKLFFGSGTQLSVL.

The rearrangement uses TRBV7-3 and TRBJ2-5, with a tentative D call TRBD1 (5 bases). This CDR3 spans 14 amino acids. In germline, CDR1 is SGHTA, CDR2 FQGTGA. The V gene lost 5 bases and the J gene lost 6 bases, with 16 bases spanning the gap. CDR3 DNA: TGTGCCAGCAGCATCGGACACGGCGAACAGACCCAGTACTTC. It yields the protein CASSIGHGEQTQYF. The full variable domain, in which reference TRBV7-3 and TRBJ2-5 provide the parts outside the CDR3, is GAGVSQTPSNKVTEKGKYVELRCDPISGHTALYWYRQSLGQGPEFLIYFQGTGAADDSGLPNDRFFAVRPEGSVSTLKIQRTERGDSAVYLCASSIGHGEQTQYFGPGTRLLVL.

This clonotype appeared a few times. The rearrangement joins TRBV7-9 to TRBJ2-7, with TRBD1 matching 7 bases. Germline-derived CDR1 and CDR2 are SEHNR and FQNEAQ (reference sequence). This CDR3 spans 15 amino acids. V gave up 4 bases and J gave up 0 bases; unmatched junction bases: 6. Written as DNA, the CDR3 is TGTGCCAGCAGCTCCCAGGGGGTAAGCTCCTACGAGCAGTACTTC. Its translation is CASSSQGVSSYEQYF.

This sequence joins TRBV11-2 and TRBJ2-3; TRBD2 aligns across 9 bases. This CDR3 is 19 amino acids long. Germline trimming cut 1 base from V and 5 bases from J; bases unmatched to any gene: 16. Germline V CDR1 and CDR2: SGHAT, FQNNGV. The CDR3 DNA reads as TGTGCCAGCAGCTTAGTTCTCAATAGCGGGGGCCAGGGGGGAGATACGCAGTATTTT. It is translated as CASSLVLNSGGQGGDTQYF.